This paragraph covers one TCR beta chain sequence. What it binds is not known. Germline V gene lookup returns CDR1 SGDLS and CDR2 YYNGEE. CDR3 length: 14 residues. Trimming took off 4 bases at V and 0 bases at J, with 10 bases between the two ends. Assay used: immunoSEQ multiplex PCR; TCRdb lists only in-frame clones, some missing. Here the sample spans roughly 150,000 clones, about 91% being singletons. This sample is part of a study of T cell responses to AZD1222 COVID-19 vaccine. Whole-study results and caveats: Unmutated variant regions are reportedly the target of nearly half of TCRs that are spike-specific. Recipients of AZD1222 seropositive at baseline numbered only 6 or 7.

This clonotype originated in an adult in good health. The rearrangement joins TRBV9 to TRBJ2-5, with TRBD1 as a possible D gene (6 bases). This specimen consisted of peripheral blood, obtained on day 0 of AZD1222 vaccination. CDR3 sequence: CASSPGTYQETQYF. The CDR3 DNA follows: TGTGCCAGCAGCCCCGGGACATACCAAGAGACCCAGTACTTC.